The text below deals with one T cell receptor (beta chain). Produced via immunoSEQ multiplex PCR; TCRdb's table is partial and in-frame only. The sample records about 300,000 clones, 87% being singletons. CDR1 and CDR2 from the germline V gene are MNHNS and SASEGT. The CDR3 has 14 amino acids. V gave up 3 bases and J gave up 4 bases, with 12 bases separating them. This sample was taken from a study of blood T cell repertoires in COVID-19. Individuals drawn from under 30 US areas were about 18 to 90 years old. The clonotype comes from a woman in her thirties who had recovered from COVID-19. The specimen sequenced was PBMCs or T cells enriched from blood (not recorded which). This sequence joins TRBV6-1 and TRBJ1-2; perhaps TRBD1 as D (6 bases). The CDR3 loop reads CASSEGAQSYGYTF. DNA of the CDR3: TGTGCCAGCAGTGAGGGGGCCCAATCCTATGGCTACACCTTC.